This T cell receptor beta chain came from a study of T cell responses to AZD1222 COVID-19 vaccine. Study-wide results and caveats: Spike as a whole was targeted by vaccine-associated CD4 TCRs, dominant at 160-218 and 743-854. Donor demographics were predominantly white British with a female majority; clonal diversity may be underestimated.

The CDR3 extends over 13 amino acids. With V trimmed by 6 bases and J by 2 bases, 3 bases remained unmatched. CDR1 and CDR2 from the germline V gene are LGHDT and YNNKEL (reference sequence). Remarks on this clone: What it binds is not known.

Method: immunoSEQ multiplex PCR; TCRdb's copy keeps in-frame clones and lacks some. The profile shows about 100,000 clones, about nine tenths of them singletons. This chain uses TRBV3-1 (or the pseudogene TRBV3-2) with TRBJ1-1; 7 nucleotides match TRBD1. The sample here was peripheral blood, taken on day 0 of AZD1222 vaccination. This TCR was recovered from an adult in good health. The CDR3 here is CASRQGLNTEAFF. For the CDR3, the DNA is TGTGCCAGCAGACAGGGGCTAAACACTGAAGCTTTCTTT.